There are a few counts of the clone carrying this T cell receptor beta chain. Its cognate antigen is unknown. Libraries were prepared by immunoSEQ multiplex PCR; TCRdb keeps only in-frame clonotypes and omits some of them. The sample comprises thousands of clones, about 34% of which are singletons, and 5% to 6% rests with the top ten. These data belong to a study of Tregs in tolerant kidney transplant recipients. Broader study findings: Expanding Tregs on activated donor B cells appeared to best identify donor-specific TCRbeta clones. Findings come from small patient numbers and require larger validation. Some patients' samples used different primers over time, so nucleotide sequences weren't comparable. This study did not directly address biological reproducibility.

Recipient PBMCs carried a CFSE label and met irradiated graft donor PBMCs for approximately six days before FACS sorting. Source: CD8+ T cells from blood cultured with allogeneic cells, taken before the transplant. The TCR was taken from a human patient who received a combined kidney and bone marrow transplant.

CDR3 in DNA: TGCGCCAGCAGCCAAGCAGACAAGGCTCTCTATGGCTACACCTTC. Its protein product is CASSQADKALYGYTF. The chain links TRBV4-3 to TRBJ1-2; D remains unclear. This CDR3 has 15 amino acids. V lost 1 base and J lost 4, with 13 bases in between. From germline, CDR1 is LGHNA and CDR2 YSLEER.